These 23 T cell receptor beta chains were sequenced from one sample in a study of blood T cell repertoires in COVID-19. Clones were read by immunoSEQ multiplex PCR, and TCRdb kept only the in-frame ones, dropping some. Among 450,000 to 500,000 clones, 70% to 90% were seen once, and the ten largest hold more than 3%. The sequenced material came from peripheral blood. The source is a human donor in a cohort sampled during active COVID-19.

The chain couples TRBV7-2 to TRBJ1-2, with 11 bases fitting TRBD1. V lost 5 bases to trimming and J lost 8 bases; unmatched junction nucleotides: 7. The length of the CDR3 is 14 residues. Germline assignment: CDR1 SGHTA and CDR2 FQGNSA. CDR3 in DNA: TGTGCCAGCAGCCGGACAGGGGGCTATAGCGGCTACACCTTC. Its protein product is CASSRTGGYSGYTF.

V gene TRBV4-2 combines with J gene TRBJ1-1, with 7 bases aligning to TRBD1. Germline V gene data show CDR1 as LGHNA and CDR2 as YNFKEQ. The CDR3 has 12 residues. The V segment lost 5 bases and the J segment 6 bases; nucleotides outside the gene matches: 3. This chain's CDR3 is CASSKGQPEAFF. The CDR3 nucleotides read TGTGCCAGCAGCAAGGGACAGCCTGAAGCTTTCTTT.

The chain combines TRBV9 with TRBJ1-6; D gene unclear. With 6 bases removed from V and 11 bases from J, the gap between germline ends came to 18 bases. The CDR3 totals 14 residues. CDR1 and CDR2 from the germline V gene are SGDLS and YYNGEE. CDR3 nucleotides: TGTGCCAGCACTCGGGTAGATGGTTTGGCACCCCTCCACTTT. Residues: CASTRVDGLAPLHF. Full variable domain (missing parts from reference TRBV9 and TRBJ1-6): DSGVTQTPKHLITATGQRVTLRCSPRSGDLSVYWYQQSLDQGLQFLIQYYNGEERAKGNILERFSAQQFPDLHSELNLSSLELGDSALYFCASTRVDGLAPLHFGNGTRLTVT.

The chain is built from TRBV30 and TRBJ1-4; 7 bases map to TRBD1. Trimming took 2 bases from V and 7 from J; bases not matched to a gene: 7. From germline, CDR1 is GTSNPN and CDR2 SVGIG (reference sequence). CDR3 size: 14 residues. Written as DNA, the CDR3 is TGTGCCTGGAGTAGGGACAGCATGAGTGAAAAACTGTTTTTT. Its translation is CAWSRDSMSEKLFF.

CDR3 in DNA: TGCAGTGCTAGTGACGCGCGGGAGGCCCCTCGCGAGCAGTACTTC. This sequence encodes CSASDAREAPREQYF. The V call is TRBV20-1, the J call TRBJ2-7; TRBD2 matches at 8 bases. Trimming at V came to 3 bases and at J to 6 bases, leaving 13 bases not matched to a gene. Germline V lookup: CDR1 DFQATT, CDR2 SNEGSKA (reference sequence). This CDR3 is built from 15 residues.

This chain's CDR3 is CASSLTPSRAETQYF. The CDR3 region has the DNA TGTGCCAGCAGCTTAACCCCCTCGAGGGCAGAGACCCAGTACTTC. J is TRBJ2-5 and V is TRBV11-2; D possibly corresponds to TRBD2 (5 bases). Germline V gene lookup returns CDR1 SGHAT and CDR2 FQNNGV. V gave up 2 bases and J gave up 4 bases, with 14 bases separating them. CDR3 length: 15 amino acids.

This clone has only a few counts. The chain links TRBV6-1 to TRBJ1-5, with TRBD1 matching 8 bases. Per germline, CDR1 MNHNS and CDR2 SASEGT. With V trimmed by 4 bases and J by 3 bases, 8 bases remained unmatched. The CDR3 loop spans 16 amino acids. The DNA for the CDR3 is TGTGCCAGCAGTGGGGGGACAGGTGGGGTCAATCAGCCCCAGCATTTT. Its protein product is CASSGGTGGVNQPQHF.

This clone was seen just once. The chain recombines TRBV18 with TRBJ2-5; D may be TRBD2 (6 bases). Germline V gives CDR1 KGHSH, CDR2 LQKENI. The CDR3 is made up of 14 amino acids. The germline V and J ends were trimmed by 3 bases and 4 bases, with 12 bases remaining between them. This chain's CDR3 is CASSPWRDAETQYF. CDR3 bases: TGTGCCAGCTCACCTTGGCGGGACGCAGAGACCCAGTACTTC.

The V call is TRBV10-1, the J call TRBJ1-5, with 8 bases identical to TRBD1. Germline trimming cut 7 bases from V and 8 bases from J; bases unmatched to any gene: 13. Germline V gene data show CDR1 as WNHNN and CDR2 as SYGVQD (reference sequence). The CDR3 loop spans 15 amino acids. Here the CDR3 reads CASNIGQGAPEPQHF. The CDR3 nucleotides are TGCGCCAGCAACATAGGTCAGGGGGCTCCTGAGCCCCAGCATTTT.

CDR3 protein: CATSREISRRTEAFF. The CDR3 DNA reads as TGTGCCACCAGCAGAGAAATAAGCCGTCGGACTGAAGCTTTCTTT. The V and J genes are TRBV15 and TRBJ1-1; D is undetermined. The CDR3 contains 15 residues. Germline-derived CDR1 and CDR2 are LNHNV and YYDKDF (reference sequence). Deletions cut 0 bases from V and 5 bases from J, with 13 bases between.

This clone came up once. Written as DNA, the CDR3 is TGTGCCAGCAGTTCCCCGGGACTAGCGGGAGGACCTATAGGAAACATTCAGTACTTC. Translated, it gives CASSSPGLAGGPIGNIQYF. V usage is TRBV28 and J usage is TRBJ2-4, with TRBD2 matching 15 bases. Germline CDR1 is MDHEN and CDR2 is SYDVKM. There are 19 residues in the CDR3. J lost 6 bases, V lost 4 bases, and 13 bases had no gene match. The complete variable domain, with remaining parts taken from reference TRBV28 and TRBJ2-4, reads DVKVTQSSRYLVKRTGEKVFLECVQDMDHENMFWYRQDPGLGLRLIYFSYDVKMKEKGDIPEGYSVSREKKERFSLILESASTNQTSMYLCASSSPGLAGGPIGNIQYFGAGTRLSVL.

The J gene is TRBJ2-7, the V gene TRBV5-1, with 11 bases lining up with TRBD1. CDR3 size: 15 residues. The germline V gene encodes CDR1 SGHRS and CDR2 YFSETQ. Losses at the gene ends were 0 bases for V and 4 bases for J; bases not matched to a gene: 3. Written as DNA, the CDR3 is TGCGCCAGCAGCTTGGTAGGGGACAGGGGGTACGAGCAGTACTTC. Protein: CASSLVGDRGYEQYF.

The V call is TRBV18, the J call TRBJ1-1; tentatively, D is TRBD1 (5 bases). The V and J ends lost 3 bases and 2 bases respectively, with 10 bases between them. The CDR3 is made up of 14 amino acids. Germline CDR1 and CDR2: KGHSH and LQKENI. The CDR3, as DNA: TGTGCCAGCTCACCTTTGACAGTAAACACTGAAGCTTTCTTT. Amino acids: CASSPLTVNTEAFF.

V and J are TRBV24-1 and TRBJ2-2; D is unclear. Germline CDR1 reads KGHDR; CDR2 reads SFDVKD. Deletions cut 4 bases from V and 9 bases from J, with 5 bases between. The CDR3 spans 11 residues. The CDR3 here is CATSDARELFF. CDR3 in DNA: TGTGCCACCAGTGACGCGAGGGAGCTGTTTTTT.

A remark on this clone: Other DNA sequences in this specimen translate into the identical CDR3. V and J are TRBV6-5 and TRBJ1-3, with TRBD1 matching 7 bases. Germline V gives CDR1 MNHEY, CDR2 SVGAGI. V shed 0 bases and J 2 bases; nucleotides not matched to a gene: 1. CDR3 length: 15 residues. CDR3 in amino acids: CASSYSDRAGNTIYF. CDR3 in DNA: TGTGCCAGCAGTTACTCAGACAGGGCTGGAAACACCATATATTTT.

This clone showed up just once. The rearrangement joins TRBV27 to TRBJ2-2; D is possibly TRBD1 (6 bases). Trimming took off 6 bases at V and 2 bases at J, with 19 bases between the two ends. Germline CDR1 reads MNHEY; CDR2 reads SMNVEV (reference sequence). This CDR3 has 17 amino acids. DNA of the CDR3: TGTGCCAGCAGAAAAGGGCAAGGGACACCAAACACCGGGGAGCTGTTTTTT. Translation: CASRKGQGTPNTGELFF.

The rearrangement joins TRBV6-5 to TRBJ2-1; 8 nucleotides match TRBD2. After removal of 6 bases from V and 6 bases from J, the junction contained 10 bases not matched to a gene. Germline loops: CDR1 MNHEY, CDR2 SVGAGI. The CDR3 consists of 15 residues. CDR3 bases: TGTGCCAGCAGACGGGAGCGGGAGCGAGTCAATGAGCAGTTCTTC. Its translation is CASRRERERVNEQFF.

CDR3 in DNA: TGCGCCAGCAGCCAAGATGGGACTGTTACCTACAATGAGCAGTTCTTC. Its protein is CASSQDGTVTYNEQFF. The chain uses TRBV4-1 and TRBJ2-1, with D tentatively TRBD2 (6 bases). V was clipped by 0 bases and J by 2 bases, with 11 bases between them. Germline values: CDR1 MGHRA, CDR2 YSYEKL. The length of the CDR3 is 16 residues.

This clone came up once. The chain is built from TRBV24-1 and TRBJ2-3; TRBD2 agrees at 10 bases. Germline V gene sequence: CDR1 KGHDR, CDR2 SFDVKD. CDR3 length: 17 residues. V gave up 3 bases and J gave up 0 bases; unmatched junction bases: 5. The CDR3 spells CATSDPTSGQSTDTQYF. The CDR3 nucleotides read TGTGCCACCAGTGATCCGACTAGCGGGCAAAGCACAGATACGCAGTATTTT.

This clone appeared a single time. This chain uses TRBV3-1 (or the pseudogene TRBV3-2) with TRBJ2-5; the D is unclear. Deletions cut 0 bases from V and 4 bases from J, with 9 bases between. In germline, CDR1 is LGHDT, CDR2 YNNKEL (reference sequence). CDR3 length: 14 amino acids. CDR3 amino acids: CASSQDVSPETQYF. CDR3 nucleotide sequence: TGTGCCAGCAGCCAAGACGTATCCCCAGAGACCCAGTACTTC.

The chain is built from TRBV19 and TRBJ2-7, with 8 bases fitting TRBD1. The ends lost 0 bases at V and 1 base at J; junction bases unmatched: 2. CDR1 is LNHDA, CDR2 SQIVND, per germline (reference sequence). The CDR3 has 15 residues. The CDR3: CASSIEDRGSYEQYF. In DNA, the CDR3 is TGTGCCAGTAGTATAGAAGACAGGGGATCCTACGAGCAGTACTTC.

The V call is TRBV11-2, the J call TRBJ1-5; D is perhaps TRBD1 (5 bases). This CDR3 is built from 16 residues. Germline V gene lookup returns CDR1 SGHAT and CDR2 FQNNGV. The V and J ends lost 0 bases and 5 bases respectively, with 14 bases between them. The CDR3 DNA reads TGTGCCAGCAGCTTAGATTCGGCCCAGGGTTATCAGCCCCAGCATTTT. This codes for CASSLDSAQGYQPQHF.

The chain couples TRBV19 to TRBJ2-3, with unresolved D. The CDR3 is made up of 11 amino acids. CDR1 is LNHDA and CDR2 is SQIVND in the germline V gene (reference sequence). Between the trimmed V and J ends, which lost 6 bases and 5 bases, there was a span of 6 bases. CDR3 DNA: TGTGCCAGTAGATCAGGAGATACGCAGTATTTT. Its protein is CASRSGDTQYF.